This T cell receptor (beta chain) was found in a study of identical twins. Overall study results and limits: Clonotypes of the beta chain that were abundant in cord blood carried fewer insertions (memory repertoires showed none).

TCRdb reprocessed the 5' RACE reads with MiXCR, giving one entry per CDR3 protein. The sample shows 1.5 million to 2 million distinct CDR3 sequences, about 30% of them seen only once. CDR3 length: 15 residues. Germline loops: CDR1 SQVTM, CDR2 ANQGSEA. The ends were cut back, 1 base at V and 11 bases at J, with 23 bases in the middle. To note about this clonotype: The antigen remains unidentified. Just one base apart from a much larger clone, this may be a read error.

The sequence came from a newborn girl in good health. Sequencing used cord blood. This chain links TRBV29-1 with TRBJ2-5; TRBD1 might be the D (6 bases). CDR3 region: CSVEGYREGYNEQYF. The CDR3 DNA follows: TGCAGCGTTGAAGGGTACAGGGAAGGTTACAATGAGCAGTACTTC.